These 32 T cell receptor beta chains share one sample of origin, sequenced in a study of blood T cell repertoires in COVID-19. TCRdb's table, derived via immunoSEQ multiplex PCR, lists solely in-frame clones and lacks some. The sample includes some 460,000 clones, around nine tenths of them seen just once. What was sequenced was peripheral blood. Every receptor here comes from a woman aged 25-40 years with acute or convalescent COVID-19.

This clone was seen once. V usage is TRBV27 and J usage is TRBJ1-1; D possibly corresponds to TRBD1 (6 bases). The CDR3 runs 12 residues. Trimming took 5 bases from V and 8 from J, leaving 12 bases between them. Germline V gives CDR1 MNHEY, CDR2 SMNVEV (reference sequence). For the CDR3, the DNA is TGTGCCAGCAGTGCAACCGGGACAGAAGCTTTCTTT. This translates into CASSATGTEAFF.

The V gene is TRBV10-3, the J gene TRBJ1-2; 11 bases line up with TRBD1. The germline V gene has CDR1 ENHRY and CDR2 SYGVKD. The CDR3 length is 14 residues. With V trimmed by 6 bases and J by 3 bases, 3 bases remained unmatched. CDR3 coding DNA: TGTGCCATCAGGTCGGACAGGGGGCACTATGGCTACACCTTC. Its translation is CAIRSDRGHYGYTF.

The rearrangement uses TRBV30 and TRBJ2-7, with 14 bases that match TRBD2. This CDR3 comprises 17 residues. J lost 7 bases, V lost 2 bases, and 13 bases had no gene match. Germline-derived CDR1 and CDR2 are GTSNPN and SVGIG (reference sequence). This chain's CDR3 is CAWSHTRTSGGPGEQYF. The DNA of the CDR3 is TGTGCCTGGAGTCATACTCGGACTAGCGGGGGGCCGGGGGAGCAGTACTTC. Complete variable domain (other parts from reference TRBV30 and TRBJ2-7): SQTIHQWPATLVQPVGSPLSLECTVEGTSNPNLYWYRQAAGRGLQLLFYSVGIGQISSEVPQNLSASRPQDRQFILSSKKLLLSDSGFYLCAWSHTRTSGGPGEQYFGPGTRLTVT.

J is TRBJ2-1 and V is TRBV9; 8 positions match TRBD2. Trimming at V came to 0 bases and at J to 5 bases, leaving 10 bases not matched to a gene. The CDR3 sequence is 17 residues long. Germline values: CDR1 SGDLS, CDR2 YYNGEE. Here the CDR3 reads CASSVATGRGDNNEQFF. The CDR3 bases are TGTGCCAGCAGCGTAGCTACGGGGCGGGGGGACAACAATGAGCAGTTCTTC.

This clone is a singleton in its sample. V is TRBV9 and J is TRBJ2-7; weak D call: TRBD2 (5 bases). V lost 0 bases and J lost 2, with 12 bases in between. Germline CDR1 is SGDLS and CDR2 is YYNGEE. This CDR3 is 15 amino acids long. The CDR3 loop is CASSVGSSLAYEQYF. CDR3 bases: TGTGCCAGCAGCGTAGGGTCTAGCTTAGCCTACGAGCAGTACTTC.

The gene calls are TRBV24-1 and TRBJ2-2; 8 positions match TRBD2. V lost 4 bases to trimming and J lost 6 bases; unmatched junction nucleotides: 9. The CDR3 has 16 amino acids. CDR1 is KGHDR, CDR2 SFDVKD, per germline. CDR3 in amino acids: CATSEPGLGRSGELFF. The CDR3 nucleotides read TGTGCCACCAGTGAACCGGGACTAGGACGGTCCGGGGAGCTGTTTTTT.

The J gene is TRBJ1-1, the V gene TRBV29-1; D possibly corresponds to TRBD1 (5 bases). The length of the CDR3 is 13 residues. The germline V gene has CDR1 SQVTM and CDR2 ANQGSEA. V was clipped by 7 bases and J by 1 base, with 13 bases between them. The CDR3 nucleotides read TGCAGCGAGTCTCAGGGTGGGAACACTGAAGCTTTCTTT. Its translation is CSESQGGNTEAFF.

The V and J genes are TRBV2 and TRBJ2-1; 9 bases line up with TRBD1. CDR3 length: 15 amino acids. Germline trimming cut 4 bases from V and 0 bases from J; bases unmatched to any gene: 1. Per the germline V gene, CDR1 is SNHLY and CDR2 is FYNNEI. The CDR3 here is CASSGTGVSYNEQFF. The CDR3 region has the DNA TGTGCCAGCAGTGGGACAGGGGTCTCCTACAATGAGCAGTTCTTC.

The chain has TRBV6-1 and TRBJ2-4, with D tentatively TRBD2 (5 bases). This CDR3 contains 15 residues. Germline CDR1 MNHNS, CDR2 SASEGT. With 2 bases removed from V and 3 bases from J, the gap between germline ends came to 11 bases. CDR3 sequence: CASSEYWGVKNIQYF. For the CDR3, the DNA is TGTGCCAGCAGTGAATATTGGGGAGTCAAAAACATTCAGTACTTC.

The chain couples TRBV5-6 to TRBJ2-5; TRBD2 aligns across 9 bases. The CDR3 consists of 17 residues. The V and J ends lost 0 bases and 2 bases, in that order; junction bases with no gene match: 8. Germline CDR1 SGHDT, CDR2 YYEEEE. CDR3 bases: TGTGCCAGCAGCTTGGTCTTGCTAGCGGGGTCACAAGAGACCCAGTACTTC. Protein product: CASSLVLLAGSQETQYF.

The genes are TRBV19 and TRBJ1-1; tentatively, D is TRBD1 (5 bases). V was trimmed by 6 bases and J by 6 bases, leaving 14 bases between them. This CDR3 is 13 amino acids long. Germline V CDR1 and CDR2: LNHDA, SQIVND (reference sequence). The CDR3 sequence: CASRMGGSPEAFF. The CDR3 coding sequence is TGTGCCAGTAGAATGGGGGGGTCCCCTGAAGCTTTCTTT.

The chain is built from TRBV19 and TRBJ2-7; D ambiguous. This CDR3 region has 13 residues. V lost 1 base and J lost 7, with 11 bases in between. The germline CDR1 and CDR2 sequences are LNHDA and SQIVND (reference sequence). The CDR3 loop is CASSIAFQREQYF. The CDR3 DNA reads TGTGCCAGTAGTATAGCGTTCCAGAGGGAGCAGTACTTC.

The CDR3 nucleotides are TGCGCCAGCAGCTTGAACGGACTCAATGAGCAGTTCTTC. It codes for CASSLNGLNEQFF. V usage is TRBV5-1 and J usage is TRBJ2-1; possibly TRBD2 for D (5 bases). Looked up from germline, CDR1 is SGHRS and CDR2 is YFSETQ. The CDR3 covers 13 residues. V lost 1 base and J lost 6, with 8 bases in between.

For the CDR3, the DNA is TGCGCCAGCAGCTTGGCAGGGGTAGATGAAAAACTGTTTTTT. It is translated as CASSLAGVDEKLFF. This chain links TRBV5-1 with TRBJ1-4; perhaps TRBD1 as D (6 bases). The CDR3 loop spans 14 amino acids. Looked up from germline, CDR1 is SGHRS and CDR2 is YFSETQ. V was clipped by 0 bases and J by 6 bases, with 9 bases between them.

This clone was seen a few times. V and J are TRBV9 and TRBJ2-5; 12 bases fit TRBD2. V was pared by 3 bases and J by 5 bases, with 8 bases of the junction left unmatched. Germline assignment: CDR1 SGDLS and CDR2 YYNGEE. The length of the CDR3 is 16 residues. The CDR3 sequence: CASSGALAGGQETQYF. The CDR3 DNA reads TGTGCCAGCAGCGGGGCCCTAGCGGGGGGGCAGGAGACCCAGTACTTC.

The chain recombines TRBV3-1 (or the pseudogene TRBV3-2) with TRBJ2-7, with D perhaps matching TRBD1 (6 bases). Germline V gene sequence: CDR1 LGHDT, CDR2 YNNKEL (reference sequence). The CDR3 is 12 residues long. The V end lost 4 bases, the J end lost 4 bases, and 8 bases lay between the germline ends. The CDR3 DNA reads as TGTGCCAGCAGCCCGACAGGATACGAGCAGTACTTC. This gives the protein CASSPTGYEQYF.

The chain recombines TRBV15 with TRBJ1-2; no definite D call. The CDR3 spans 15 residues. Trimming cost V 0 bases and J 4 bases, with 12 bases left between them. Germline-derived CDR1 and CDR2 are LNHNV and YYDKDF (reference sequence). The CDR3 spells CATSRDTNSLYGYTF. The CDR3 coding sequence is TGTGCCACCAGCAGAGATACGAACAGCCTCTATGGCTACACCTTC.

The genes are TRBV5-1 and TRBJ2-1, with 9 nucleotides matching TRBD2. J lost 5 bases, V lost 0 bases, and 6 bases had no gene match. CDR1 and CDR2 (germline): SGHRS, YFSETQ. The CDR3 has 16 residues. CDR3 sequence (DNA): TGCGCCAGCAGCTTGGGGCGGGGGGGCCTGGACAATGAGCAGTTCTTC. Protein sequence: CASSLGRGGLDNEQFF.

The rearrangement uses TRBV5-8 and TRBJ2-4, with 11 bases fitting TRBD2. This CDR3 has 16 amino acids. V lost 3 bases, J lost 1 base, and 3 bases stayed unmatched. CDR1 and CDR2 from the germline V gene are SGHTS and YDEGEE. The CDR3 loop is CASSSPSGGAKNIQYF. CDR3 sequence (DNA): TGTGCCAGCAGCTCCCCTAGCGGGGGGGCCAAAAACATTCAGTACTTC.

The chain couples TRBV2 to TRBJ1-2; D unclear. V was pared by 1 base and J by 1 base, with 10 bases between. Germline loops: CDR1 SNHLY, CDR2 FYNNEI. This CDR3 contains 15 residues. The CDR3 sequence: CASSEGVINNYGYTF. DNA of the CDR3: TGTGCCAGCAGTGAAGGCGTGATAAATAACTATGGCTACACCTTC. Together with reference TRBV2 and TRBJ1-2, the CDR3 gives the full variable domain: EPEVTQTPSHQVTQMGQEVILRCVPISNHLYFYWYRQILGQKVEFLVSFYNNEISEKSEIFDDQFSVERPDGSNFTLKIRSTKLEDSAMYFCASSEGVINNYGYTFGSGTRLTVV.

The chain uses TRBV4-2 and TRBJ2-5; 9 bases align to TRBD2. Germline V gene lookup returns CDR1 LGHNA and CDR2 YNFKEQ. V was pared by 1 base and J by 1 base, with 10 bases of the junction left unmatched. This CDR3 is built from 18 residues. CDR3 in amino acids: CASSQGGGGGAPQETQYF. The CDR3 nucleotides read TGTGCCAGCAGCCAAGGGGGCGGCGGGGGGGCCCCCCAAGAGACCCAGTACTTC.

The rearrangement uses TRBV5-8 and TRBJ2-5, with D perhaps matching TRBD1 (5 bases). This CDR3 region has 14 residues. The ends were cut back, 5 bases at V and 8 bases at J, with 19 bases in the middle. Per the germline V gene, CDR1 is SGHTS and CDR2 is YDEGEE. The CDR3 DNA sequence: TGTGCCAGCAGTGGGGCCCCAAACGGAGTCACCCAGTACTTC. The encoded protein is CASSGAPNGVTQYF.

The CDR3 bases are TGTGCCAGCTCACCACTCCCTAATAATGAAAAACTGTTTTTT. As protein: CASSPLPNNEKLFF. This chain uses TRBV18 with TRBJ1-4; D is ambiguous. V shed 1 base and J shed 4 bases, with 7 bases lying between them. CDR3 length: 14 amino acids. Germline V CDR1 and CDR2: KGHSH, LQKENI.

V and J are TRBV27 and TRBJ2-3; D is perhaps TRBD1 (5 bases). CDR3 length equals 17 residues. Germline V gene lookup returns CDR1 MNHEY and CDR2 SMNVEV (reference sequence). V was pared by 4 bases and J by 1 base, with 18 bases between. In DNA, the CDR3 is TGTGCCAGCAGTTCGCGGATAAACCTAGGGGGCACAGATACGCAGTATTTT. This encodes CASSSRINLGGTDTQYF.

The chain joins TRBV27 to TRBJ1-4; D gene unclear. Between the trimmed V and J ends, which lost 2 bases and 8 bases, there was a span of 21 bases. This CDR3 region has 17 residues. Germline values: CDR1 MNHEY, CDR2 SMNVEV (reference sequence). CDR3 coding DNA: TGTGCCAGCAGTTTAGTAGGTTATAGCGGTGTGGGGGAAAAACTGTTTTTT. This codes for CASSLVGYSGVGEKLFF.

J is TRBJ1-6 and V is TRBV3-1 (or the pseudogene TRBV3-2); no clear D gene. This CDR3 spans 17 amino acids. The V end was cut by 1 base, the J end by 1 base, with 11 bases between. CDR1 LGHDT and CDR2 YNNKEL come from the germline V gene (reference sequence). The CDR3 spells CASSQVFGVSYNSPLHF. The CDR3 DNA sequence: TGTGCCAGCAGCCAAGTTTTCGGGGTATCCTATAATTCACCCCTCCACTTT.

The V call is TRBV6-4, the J call TRBJ2-3, with 7 positions matching TRBD2. This CDR3 region has 13 residues. Germline loops: CDR1 MRHNA, CDR2 SNTAGT. J lost 8 bases, V lost 2 bases, and 4 bases had no gene match. This CDR3 is CASSDDQRGTQYF. The CDR3, as DNA: TGTGCCAGCAGTGACGATCAGCGGGGTACGCAGTATTTT.

The genes are TRBV9 and TRBJ2-1; 15 positions match TRBD2. This CDR3 has 17 amino acids. V lost 3 bases, J lost 2 bases, and 3 bases stayed unmatched. The germline gives CDR1 SGDLS, CDR2 YYNGEE. This CDR3 reads CASSGTSGGGPYNEQFF. The CDR3 nucleotides are TGTGCCAGCAGCGGGACTAGCGGGGGGGGCCCCTACAATGAGCAGTTCTTC.

J is TRBJ1-2 and V is TRBV6-5; TRBD1 matches 7 bases. J lost 0 bases, V lost 8 bases, and 6 bases had no gene match. Germline CDR1 is MNHEY and CDR2 is SVGAGI. CDR3 size: 14 residues. The CDR3 protein is CASEDRSANYGYTF. The CDR3 region has the DNA TGTGCCAGCGAGGACAGGTCCGCTAACTATGGCTACACCTTC.

The gene calls are TRBV5-1 and TRBJ1-6; D remains unclear. Between the trimmed V and J ends, which lost 0 bases and 11 bases, there was a span of 9 bases. Germline V lookup: CDR1 SGHRS, CDR2 YFSETQ. This CDR3 is 13 amino acids long. CDR3 DNA sequence: TGCGCCAGCAGCTTGGGAGAGGGCGCACCCCTCCACTTT. This encodes CASSLGEGAPLHF.

The chain combines TRBV6-2 or TRBV6-3 with TRBJ2-2; tentatively, D is TRBD1 (6 bases). V was shortened by 6 bases and J by 6 bases, with 14 bases between the two germline ends. From germline, CDR1 is MNHEY and CDR2 SVGEGT. CDR3 size: 14 residues. The CDR3 sequence is CASSHQGPPGELFF. Here the CDR3 DNA reads TGTGCCAGCAGCCACCAGGGGCCGCCCGGGGAGCTGTTTTTT.

The chain has TRBV5-1 and TRBJ2-5; 7 nucleotides match TRBD2. J lost 2 bases, V lost 0 bases, and 7 bases had no gene match. This CDR3 is 16 amino acids long. Germline V gene sequence: CDR1 SGHRS, CDR2 YFSETQ. CDR3 in DNA: TGCGCCAGCAGCTTGGGGGGGGGAACCCTACAAGAGACCCAGTACTTC. Amino acid sequence: CASSLGGGTLQETQYF.